The 12 T cell receptor beta chains below come from one sample, sequenced in a study of control samples from healthy donors and cancer patients (TCRdb year 2020). Library preparation used the immunoSEQ multiplex PCR assay. In TCRdb, the immuneACCESS table is reduced to in-frame sequences with V and J assigned. These tables do not hold every clone; where another copy was compared, an unresolved V gene accounts for under half, and the others remain unexplained. Present in this sample are 75,000 to 100,000 clones, approximately 86% of which were seen just once. Around 14% of the sample belongs to the ten largest clones. The specimen was blood. The receptors derive from a man aged 25 to 40 in good health.

The CDR3 DNA reads TGTGCCTGGAGTCCCCCGGGGTATAGCAATCAGCCCCAGCATTTT. As protein: CAWSPPGYSNQPQHF. The chain carries TRBV30 and TRBJ1-5, with D hard to call. This CDR3 spans 15 amino acids. From germline, CDR1 is GTSNPN and CDR2 SVGIG (reference sequence). V gave up 2 bases and J gave up 0 bases, with 11 bases separating them.

About this clone itself: A much larger clone differs from this one at a single base, so this may be a read error. The V call is TRBV6-2 or TRBV6-3, the J call TRBJ1-5; the D is unclear. The ends were cut back, 6 bases at V and 0 bases at J, with 6 bases in the middle. CDR1 is MNHEY and CDR2 is SVGEGT in the germline V gene. The CDR3 has 13 amino acids. CDR3 bases: TGTGCCAGCAGCCAAAATAGCAATCAGCCCCAGCATTTT. Translation gives CASSQNSNQPQHF.

This clone was recorded a few times. V and J are TRBV5-4 and TRBJ2-3; 10 bases align to TRBD2. From germline, CDR1 is SGHNT and CDR2 YYREEE (reference sequence). J gave up 5 bases and V 4 bases, and 10 bases lay outside the gene matches. CDR3 length: 16 residues. CDR3 region: CASSKGASGRGDTQYF. The DNA for the CDR3 is TGTGCCAGCAGCAAAGGGGCTAGCGGGAGAGGAGATACGCAGTATTTT.

The V call is TRBV7-9, the J call TRBJ2-7; TRBD1 matches at 7 bases. V gave up 1 base and J gave up 2 bases; unmatched junction bases: 17. This CDR3 has 19 residues. Germline values: CDR1 SEHNR, CDR2 FQNEAQ (reference sequence). The chain's CDR3 is CASSLVSNFLGDRAYEQYF. CDR3 nucleotide sequence: TGTGCCAGCAGCTTAGTCAGTAATTTTCTTGGGGACAGAGCCTACGAGCAGTACTTC.

The V call is TRBV24-1, the J call TRBJ1-1; D remains unclear. Trimming stripped 9 bases from V and 7 bases from J, with 17 bases between. In germline, CDR1 is KGHDR, CDR2 SFDVKD. The CDR3 is 13 amino acids. CDR3 amino acids: CATRTGNNGEAFF. As DNA, the CDR3 is TGTGCCACCCGCACTGGCAATAACGGTGAAGCTTTCTTT.

This clone has only a few counts. V is TRBV7-9 and J is TRBJ2-2; D is unclear. Germline CDR1 SEHNR, CDR2 FQNEAQ (reference sequence). Trimming stripped 7 bases from V and 3 bases from J, with 12 bases between. The CDR3 loop spans 14 amino acids. CDR3 sequence: CASKWPRDTGELFF. CDR3 sequence (DNA): TGTGCCAGCAAATGGCCGAGAGACACCGGGGAGCTGTTTTTT. Complete variable domain (other parts from reference TRBV7-9 and TRBJ2-2): DTGVSQNPRHKITKRGQNVTFRCDPISEHNRLYWYRQTLGQGPEFLTYFQNEAQLEKSRLLSDRFSAERPKGSFSTLEIQRTEQGDSAMYLCASKWPRDTGELFFGEGSRLTVL.

This clone was counted only a few times. This chain uses TRBV13 with TRBJ2-7; D tentatively reads TRBD1 or TRBD2 (5 bases each). The length of the CDR3 is 15 residues. Looked up from germline, CDR1 is PRHDT and CDR2 is FYEKMQ (reference sequence). Trimming removed 2 bases at V and 0 bases at J, with 11 bases between. CDR3 DNA: TGTGCCAGCAGCTTATCTGGGACGAGCTCCTACGAGCAGTACTTC. Translating it yields CASSLSGTSSYEQYF.

This CDR3 is CASSQAPAGEQNNEQFF. In DNA form, the CDR3 reads TGCGCCAGCAGCCAAGCCCCCGCTGGGGAGCAGAACAATGAGCAGTTCTTC. The rearrangement links TRBV4-3 to TRBJ2-1; the D gene is possibly TRBD2 (5 bases). V was pared by 1 base and J by 5 bases, with 18 bases between. This CDR3 region has 17 residues. Germline V gene data show CDR1 as LGHNA and CDR2 as YSLEER.

The chain carries TRBV5-1 and TRBJ2-6, with D possibly TRBD1 on 6 matching bases. This CDR3 comprises 15 residues. V was pared by 4 bases and J by 1 base, with 9 bases between. CDR1 and CDR2 from the germline V gene are SGHRS and YFSETQ. The DNA of the CDR3 is TGCGCCAGCAGCGGACAGCAATCTGGGGCCAACGTCCTGACTTTC. The encoded protein is CASSGQQSGANVLTF.

This clone was observed once. The chain links TRBV6-2 or TRBV6-3 to TRBJ2-1; 10 bases are a match to TRBD2. The junction had 16 bases not matched to a gene; V was cut back by 5 bases and J by 12 bases. CDR3 size: 16 residues. Germline values: CDR1 MNHEY, CDR2 SVGEGT. CDR3 nucleotides: TGTGCCAGCAGTCCGGGTGGCCTAGCGGGAGCCAGGGGGCAGTTCTTC. Encoded protein: CASSPGGLAGARGQFF.

Only one count was recorded for this clone. The CDR3 DNA reads as TGTGCCAGCAGCTTAAACAGGGGTAGCGATGAGCAGTTCTTC. Translated, it gives CASSLNRGSDEQFF. The rearrangement links TRBV7-3 to TRBJ2-1, with 7 bases aligning to TRBD1. V lost 1 base, J lost 8 bases, and 5 bases stayed unmatched. Germline V gene data show CDR1 as SGHTA and CDR2 as FQGTGA. The CDR3 totals 14 residues. The complete variable domain, with remaining parts taken from reference TRBV7-3 and TRBJ2-1, reads GAGVSQTPSNKVTEKGKYVELRCDPISGHTALYWYRQSLGQGPEFLIYFQGTGAADDSGLPNDRFFAVRPEGSVSTLKIQRTERGDSAVYLCASSLNRGSDEQFFGPGTRLTVL.

This chain uses TRBV25-1 with TRBJ2-7; D unclear. Per the germline V gene, CDR1 is MGHDK and CDR2 is SYGVNS. CDR3 size: 11 residues. The V end was cut by 2 bases, the J end by 2 bases, with 1 base between. This chain's CDR3 is CASSETYEQYF. CDR3 DNA sequence: TGTGCCAGCAGTGAAACCTACGAGCAGTACTTC.